Listed below are T cell receptor beta chains from one sample, sequenced in a study of blood T cell repertoires in COVID-19. Using immunoSEQ multiplex PCR, the repertoire was profiled, and TCRdb retains in-frame clones only, with some absent. The sample includes about 63,000 clones, about 91% of them seen just once. Sequencing was carried out using peripheral blood. The receptor set was obtained from a man aged 50 or older with active COVID-19. The conserved cysteine and the conserved F or W are not part of the CDR3 here.

v_call: TRBV18; cdr3_aa: ASSPPGLAGVGEQF
v_call: TRBV2; cdr3_aa: ASRDRGGGNTIY
v_call: TRBV7-9; cdr3_aa: ASSLARSGVYSTDTQY
v_call: TRBV6-5; cdr3_aa: ASTLGSGGSTEAF
v_call: TRBV28; cdr3_aa: ASSSTGWSPLH
v_call: TRBV10-3; cdr3_aa: AISGNRGEQY
v_call: TRBV27; cdr3_aa: ASGQKITYGYT
v_call: TRBV9; cdr3_aa: ASSVDPGGTDTQY
v_call: TRBV5-6; cdr3_aa: ASSPWTRRDEKLF
v_call: TRBV10-3; cdr3_aa: ATRASDTGELF
v_call: TRBV6-6; cdr3_aa: ASSYSNSFNYGYT
v_call: TRBV11-3; cdr3_aa: ASSGHTGELF
v_call: TRBV3-1/TRBV3-2; cdr3_aa: ASSQDPIHEQY
v_call: TRBV6-1; cdr3_aa: ASSEAGADYEQY